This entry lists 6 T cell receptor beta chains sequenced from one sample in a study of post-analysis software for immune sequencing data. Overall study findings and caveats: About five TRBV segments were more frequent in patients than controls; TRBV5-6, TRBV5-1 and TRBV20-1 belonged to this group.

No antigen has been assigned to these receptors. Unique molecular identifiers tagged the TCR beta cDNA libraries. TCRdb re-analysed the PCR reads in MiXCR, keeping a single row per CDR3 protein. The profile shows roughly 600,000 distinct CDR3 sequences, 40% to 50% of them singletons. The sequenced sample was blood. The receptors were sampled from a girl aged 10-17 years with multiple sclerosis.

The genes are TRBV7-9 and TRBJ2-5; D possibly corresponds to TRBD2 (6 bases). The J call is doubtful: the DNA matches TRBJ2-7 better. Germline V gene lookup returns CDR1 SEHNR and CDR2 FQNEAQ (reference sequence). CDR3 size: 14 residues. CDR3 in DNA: TGTGCCAGCAGCTTCCCGCGGGGCTCCTACGAGCAGTACTTC. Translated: CASSFPRGSYEQYF.

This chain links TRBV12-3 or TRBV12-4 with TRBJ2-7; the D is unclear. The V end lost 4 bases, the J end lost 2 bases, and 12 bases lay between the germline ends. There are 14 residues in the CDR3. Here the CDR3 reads CASSSTDGTYEQYF. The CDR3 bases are TGTGCCAGCAGTTCCACTGATGGGACCTACGAGCAGTACTTC.

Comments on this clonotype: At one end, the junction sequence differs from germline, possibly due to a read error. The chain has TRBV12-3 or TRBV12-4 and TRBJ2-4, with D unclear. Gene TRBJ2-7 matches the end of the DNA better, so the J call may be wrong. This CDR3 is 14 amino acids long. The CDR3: CASRGTPSSCEQYF. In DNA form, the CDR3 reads TGTGCCAGCAGGGGAACCCCGTCGTCCTGCGAGCAGTACTTC.

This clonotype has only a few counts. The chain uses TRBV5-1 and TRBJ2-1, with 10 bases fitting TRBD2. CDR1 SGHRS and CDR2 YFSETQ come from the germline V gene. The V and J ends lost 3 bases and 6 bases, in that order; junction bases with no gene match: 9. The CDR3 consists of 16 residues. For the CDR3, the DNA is TGCGCCAGCAGCTCCCGTTCTAGCGGGGGTAGCAATGAGCAGTTCTTC. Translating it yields CASSSRSSGGSNEQFF.

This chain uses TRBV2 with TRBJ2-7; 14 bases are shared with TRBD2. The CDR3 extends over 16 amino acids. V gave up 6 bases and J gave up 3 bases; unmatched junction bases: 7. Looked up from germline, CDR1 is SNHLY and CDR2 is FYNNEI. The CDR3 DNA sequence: TGTGCCAGCAGCGCGAGGACTAGCGGGAGGTTCTACGAGCAGTACTTC. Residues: CASSARTSGRFYEQYF. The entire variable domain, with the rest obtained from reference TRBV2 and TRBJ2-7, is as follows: EPEVTQTPSHQVTQMGQEVILRCVPISNHLYFYWYRQILGQKVEFLVSFYNNEISEKSEIFDDQFSVERPDGSNFTLKIRSTKLEDSAMYFCASSARTSGRFYEQYFGPGTRLTVT.

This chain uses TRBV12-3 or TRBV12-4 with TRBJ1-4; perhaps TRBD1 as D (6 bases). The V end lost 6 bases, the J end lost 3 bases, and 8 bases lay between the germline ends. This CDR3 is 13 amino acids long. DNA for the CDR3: TGTGCCAGCAGGGGGGCTCCTAATGAAAAACTGTTTTTT. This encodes CASRGAPNEKLFF.